Listed below are T cell receptor beta chains from one sample, sequenced in a study of T-cell reconstitution after alpha-beta-depleted transplantation in children. TCRdb processed the PCR reads anew with MiXCR; each CDR3 protein has one entry. The sample yields a few hundred thousand distinct CDR3 sequences, over 40% seen once. The sequencing used PBMCs, collected before TCRalphabeta/CD19-depleted stem cell transplant. These receptor sequences come from a girl aged 2 to 10 with aplastic anemia, due to receive a stem cell transplant. Both conserved end residues are part of each CDR3. D genes are given only for firm matches. The size entry is marked missing in some rows and otherwise reads once, few, many or a size class.

d_gene,abundance,len,v_gene,j_gene,CDR3aa,CDR3nt
-,-,14,TRBV20-1,TRBJ1-6,CSASFREQGSPLHF,TGCAGTGCTAGCTTCAGGGAGCAGGGTTCACCCCTCCACTTT
TRBD2,once,15,TRBV5-4,TRBJ2-3,CASSPSGGPTDTQYF,TGTGCCAGCAGCCCTAGCGGGGGACCCACAGATACGCAGTATTTT
-,-,14,TRBV12-3/TRBV12-4,TRBJ1-6,CASSLQGPNSPLHF,TGTGCCAGCAGCCTACAGGGCCCTAATTCACCCCTCCACTTT
TRBD1,once,17,TRBV5-1,TRBJ1-1,CASSSQAQGARNTEAFF,TGCGCCAGCAGCTCCCAGGCACAGGGGGCGAGGAACACTGAAGCTTTCTTT
-,-,13,TRBV20-1,TRBJ2-7,CSAIGLQPYEQYF,TGCAGTGCTATAGGACTGCAACCCTACGAGCAGTACTTC
-,-,15,TRBV4-1,TRBJ2-1,CASSQEWPGGDEQFF,TGCGCCAGCAGCCAAGAGTGGCCCGGAGGCGATGAGCAGTTCTTC
-,-,14,TRBV7-8,TRBJ1-1,CASSWTGWNTEAFF,TGTGCCAGCAGCTGGACGGGTTGGAACACTGAAGCTTTCTTT
-,-,13,TRBV10-3,TRBJ2-7,CAISEQGGNEQYF,TGTGCCATCAGTGAACAGGGGGGGAACGAGCAGTACTTC
-,many,16,TRBV20-1,TRBJ1-6,CSAREGGGLLGSPLHF,TGCAGTGCTAGAGAAGGGGGGGGCCTCTTAGGATCACCCCTCCACTTT
-,few,12,TRBV20-1,TRBJ2-1,CSARTVYNEQFF,TGCAGTGCTAGGACGGTTTACAATGAGCAGTTCTTC
TRBD2,few,14,TRBV7-9,TRBJ2-1,CASSLTSGANEQFF,TGTGCCAGCAGCTTAACTAGCGGGGCCAATGAGCAGTTCTTC
-,few,22,TRBV5-1,TRBJ2-3,CASSLAPYDLNLRQHRADTHYF,TGCGCCAGCAGCTTGGCTCCATACGACCTTAATCTTAGACAGCATCGGGCAGATACGCATTATTTT
-,-,16,TRBV11-2,TRBJ2-3,CASSLRRTSSTDTQYF,TGTGCCAGCAGCTTACGGCGGACCTCTAGCACAGATACGCAGTATTTT
-,-,12,TRBV20-1,TRBJ2-1,CSARERHNEQFF,TGCAGTGCTAGAGAAAGGCATAATGAGCAGTTCTTC
-,many,14,TRBV28,TRBJ1-1,CASSYSRSNTEAFF,TGTGCCAGCAGTTACAGCAGGTCGAACACTGAAGCTTTCTTT
-,few,14,TRBV12-3/TRBV12-4,TRBJ2-7,CASSEEGALYEQYF,TGTGCCAGCAGTGAAGAAGGTGCCTTGTACGAGCAGTACTTC
-,-,15,TRBV20-1,TRBJ2-1,CSARGPGGRYNEQFF,TGCAGTGCTAGAGGACCGGGGGGCCGGTACAATGAGCAGTTCTTC
-,once,15,TRBV15,TRBJ2-5,CATSRGSGRQETQYF,TGTGCCACCAGCAGAGGTTCGGGAAGGCAAGAGACCCAGTACTTC
TRBD1,-,14,TRBV6-2/TRBV6-3,TRBJ1-1,CAGGTGGWVTEAFF,TGTGCCGGCGGGACAGGGGGCTGGGTCACTGAAGCTTTCTTT
-,-,15,TRBV20-1,TRBJ2-7,CSASSPQAANYEQYF,TGCAGTGCTAGTTCCCCACAGGCGGCGAACTACGAGCAGTACTTC
-,-,13,TRBV6-1,TRBJ2-5,CASRTTGGETQYF,TGTGCCAGCCGAACGACTGGGGGGGAGACCCAGTACTTC
TRBD1,-,15,TRBV24-1,TRBJ2-5,CATRPGTGGQETQYF,TGTGCCACCCGCCCAGGGACAGGGGGACAAGAGACCCAGTACTTC
-,few,16,TRBV6-5,TRBJ2-2,CASSYAGQWNTGELFF,TGTGCCAGCAGTTACGCGGGACAGTGGAACACCGGGGAGCTGTTTTTT
TRBD2,-,17,TRBV20-1,TRBJ2-7,CSAREALGAGGPYEQYF,TGCAGTGCTAGGGAAGCGCTTGGGGCGGGAGGGCCTTACGAGCAGTACTTC
TRBD2,-,15,TRBV10-3,TRBJ2-7,CAISEPSGRAYEQYF,TGTGCCATCAGTGAGCCTAGCGGGAGGGCCTACGAGCAGTACTTC
TRBD2,once,18,TRBV7-2,TRBJ2-2,CASSLARAGGLNTGELFF,TGTGCCAGCAGCTTAGCGCGAGCGGGGGGACTTAACACCGGGGAGCTGTTTTTT
TRBD1,few,13,TRBV20-1,TRBJ2-7,CSASPGGYHEQYF,TGCAGTGCTAGCCCAGGGGGCTATCACGAGCAGTACTTC
TRBD1,-,15,TRBV7-9,TRBJ1-2,CASSLITDRGAGYTF,TGTGCCAGCAGCTTAATAACGGACAGGGGTGCCGGCTACACCTTC
-,-,12,TRBV20-1,TRBJ2-3,CSAGAPSDTQYF,TGCAGTGCAGGGGCCCCCTCAGATACGCAGTATTTT
TRBD2,many,17,TRBV18,TRBJ2-1,CASRGTSGDKIYNEQFF,TGTGCCAGTCGGGGGACTAGCGGGGATAAGATTTACAATGAGCAGTTCTTC
-,-,15,TRBV28,TRBJ2-4,CASSWRALAKNIQYF,TGTGCCAGCAGTTGGAGGGCCCTAGCCAAAAACATTCAGTACTTC
TRBD1,-,15,TRBV13,TRBJ1-2,CASSSGTGYNYGYTF,TGTGCCAGCAGCTCCGGGACAGGCTATAACTATGGCTACACCTTC
-,many,15,TRBV5-6,TRBJ1-4,CASSFLGPGEGKLFF,TGTGCCAGCAGTTTCCTCGGACCGGGGGAGGGAAAACTGTTTTTT
TRBD1,-,12,TRBV6-5,TRBJ1-1,CASGRQGPSDFF,TGTGCCAGCGGTCGACAGGGCCCTTCGGATTTCTTT
-,few,17,TRBV3-1,TRBJ2-1,CASSPGRYLGRDNEQFF,TGTGCCAGCAGCCCGGGACGGTACTTAGGACGGGACAATGAGCAGTTCTTC
-,-,16,TRBV5-1,TRBJ1-5,CASSPGTGRGNQPQHF,TGCGCCAGCAGCCCGGGCACAGGGAGAGGCAATCAGCCCCAGCATTTT
-,-,12,TRBV6-2/TRBV6-3,TRBJ2-1,CASWRERNEQFF,TGTGCCAGCTGGAGGGAACGCAATGAGCAGTTCTTC
-,-,15,TRBV9,TRBJ1-5,CASSVSPGLDQPQHF,TGTGCCAGCAGCGTTTCCCCAGGGCTGGACCAGCCCCAGCATTTT
TRBD1,-,13,TRBV29-1,TRBJ1-1,CSADRGLHTEAFF,TGCAGCGCGGACAGGGGCCTTCACACTGAAGCTTTCTTT
-,many,15,TRBV7-2,TRBJ2-7,CASSNRGRVSYEQYF,TGTGCCAGCAGCAATAGAGGCCGGGTGTCCTACGAGCAGTACTTC